This T cell receptor beta chain was recorded in a study of regulatory T cells in long-lasting Graves disease. This clonotype turned up a few times. Sample time point: newly diagnosed GD, antithyroid drugs for less than 3 months. PBMC RNA served as the TCR library source. With iRepertoire HTBI primers and Arm-PCR of CDR3 regions, TCR beta libraries were built. TCRdb processed the multiplex PCR reads anew with MiXCR; each CDR3 protein has one entry. This table holds 380,000 or so distinct CDR3 sequences, around 16% found once. CDR1 is SGHRS, CDR2 YFSETQ, per germline. This CDR3 contains 15 residues. The V and J ends lost 7 bases and 8 bases respectively, with 21 bases between them. These data were likewise used in another study, on T cells in Graves' hyperthyroidism and ophthalmopathy.

V is TRBV5-1 and J is TRBJ1-4; D is possibly TRBD1 (6 bases). Specimen: peripheral blood mononuclear cells (PBMCs), collected at new diagnosis, from a patient treated with antithyroid drugs. The sequence was collected from a woman aged 18-30 years with Graves disease. This CDR3 reads CASRLHRAVEEKLFF. CDR3 nucleotides: TGCGCCAGCCGCCTCCACAGGGCGGTGGAAGAAAAACTGTTTTTT.